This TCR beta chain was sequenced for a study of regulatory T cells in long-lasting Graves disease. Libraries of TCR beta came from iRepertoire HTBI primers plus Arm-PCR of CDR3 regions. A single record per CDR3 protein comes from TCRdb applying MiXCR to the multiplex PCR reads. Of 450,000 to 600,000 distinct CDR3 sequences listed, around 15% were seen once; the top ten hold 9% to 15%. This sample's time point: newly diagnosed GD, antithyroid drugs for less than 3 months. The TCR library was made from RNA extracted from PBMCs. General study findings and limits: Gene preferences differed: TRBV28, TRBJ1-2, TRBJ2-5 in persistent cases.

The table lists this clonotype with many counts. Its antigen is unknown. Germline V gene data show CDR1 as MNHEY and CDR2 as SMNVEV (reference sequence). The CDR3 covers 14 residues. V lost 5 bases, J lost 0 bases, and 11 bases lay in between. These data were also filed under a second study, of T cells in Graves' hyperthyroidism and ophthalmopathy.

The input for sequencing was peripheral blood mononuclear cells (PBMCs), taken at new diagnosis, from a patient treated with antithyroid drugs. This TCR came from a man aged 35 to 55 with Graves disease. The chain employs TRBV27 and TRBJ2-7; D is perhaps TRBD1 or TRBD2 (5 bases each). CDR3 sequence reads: CASSPRDPSYEQYF. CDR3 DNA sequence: TGTGCCAGCAGTCCCCGGGACCCCTCCTACGAGCAGTACTTC.